One and the same sample provided the 22 T cell receptor beta chains below, sequenced in a study of shared clonotypes between healthy human individuals. This table comes from immunoSEQ multiplex PCR, and its TCRdb copy is limited to in-frame clones, with some not included. The sample has 2 million to 3 million clones; 80% to 95% are singletons. Sequenced sample: naive CD4+ T cells from PBMCs. The subset here: CD45RA+ positively selected. The receptors here all came from a young man in good health. Some clones in this sample may be carry-over from other donors' samples.

V is TRBV18 and J is TRBJ2-7; 12 positions match TRBD2. This CDR3 is built from 16 residues. The V and J ends lost 3 bases and 7 bases, in that order; junction bases with no gene match: 10. Germline CDR1 is KGHSH and CDR2 is LQKENI. DNA for the CDR3: TGTGCCAGCTCACCCGGACTAGCGGGACCCTATCAGGAGCAGTACTTC. Translating gives CASSPGLAGPYQEQYF.

The chain carries TRBV29-1 and TRBJ2-7; 7 nucleotides agree with TRBD1. Germline V gives CDR1 SQVTM, CDR2 ANQGSEA. The CDR3 runs to 14 residues. V lost 1 base to trimming and J lost 5 bases; unmatched junction nucleotides: 8. The CDR3 is CSVEVDRYMNEQYF. The DNA for the CDR3 is TGCAGCGTTGAAGTGGACAGGTACATGAACGAGCAGTACTTC.

The chain uses TRBV12-1 and TRBJ1-2; the D call of TRBD1 is as the table states it, not checked on the DNA. TRBV12-1 is marked as a pseudogene. CDR3 length: 17 residues. The CDR3 loop is CASSPLPGTGGMYGYTF. The CDR3 nucleotides read TGTGCCAGCAGCCCCCTTCCCGGGACAGGGGGCATGTATGGCTACACCTTC.

The rearrangement joins TRBV5-6 to TRBJ2-6; D is ambiguous. The V gene lost 3 bases and the J gene lost 0 bases, with 10 bases spanning the gap. The CDR3 is made up of 16 amino acids. Germline V gives CDR1 SGHDT, CDR2 YYEEEE. In DNA form, the CDR3 reads TGTGCCAGCAGCTCCGTCAGCTTCTCTGGGGCCAACGTCCTGACTTTC. Amino acid sequence: CASSSVSFSGANVLTF.

This chain uses TRBV19 with TRBJ1-1; D is perhaps TRBD1 (6 bases). V was trimmed by 3 bases and J by 1 base, leaving 6 bases between them. The CDR3 has 13 amino acids. CDR1 and CDR2 (germline): LNHDA, SQIVND (reference sequence). In nucleotides, the CDR3 is TGTGCCAGTAGTATGACAGGGAACACTGAAGCTTTCTTT. This encodes CASSMTGNTEAFF.

The gene calls are TRBV30 and TRBJ1-6, with D unclear. This CDR3 has 9 residues. V was pared by 8 bases and J by 6 bases, with 2 bases between. In germline, CDR1 is GTSNPN, CDR2 SVGIG (reference sequence). Written as DNA, the CDR3 is TGTGCCCTTAATTCACCCCTCCACTTT. Its protein is CALNSPLHF.

The genes are TRBV11-1 and TRBJ2-7; TRBD1 agrees at 7 bases. This CDR3 is built from 15 residues. The J segment lost 2 bases and the V segment lost 5 bases, leaving 9 bases of the junction unmatched. CDR1 is SGHAT, CDR2 FQDESV, per germline (reference sequence). The CDR3, as DNA: TGTGCCAGCAGCCCCCGGGACAGTAGTCCCTACGAGCAGTACTTC. It yields the protein CASSPRDSSPYEQYF.

The rearrangement links TRBV27 to TRBJ2-2, with 11 nucleotides matching TRBD2. CDR3 size: 17 residues. Per germline, CDR1 MNHEY and CDR2 SMNVEV (reference sequence). Unmatched junction bases numbered 4, after V lost 4 bases and J lost 0 bases. CDR3 nucleotides: TGTGCCAGCAGTTATAGCGGGAGGGCGGCGAACACCGGGGAGCTGTTTTTT. Translating it yields CASSYSGRAANTGELFF.

A remark on this clone: This CDR3 is also generated by other DNA sequences in the sample. The CDR3 DNA reads TGTGCCATCAGTGAGTCTGGCACTGAAGCTTTCTTT. Its translation is CAISESGTEAFF. The rearrangement uses TRBV10-3 and TRBJ1-1; D unclear. With 0 bases removed from V and 4 bases from J, the gap between germline ends came to 3 bases. The CDR3 extends over 12 amino acids. Germline V gene data show CDR1 as ENHRY and CDR2 as SYGVKD.

The V and J genes are TRBV5-1 and TRBJ1-1; unclear D gene. This CDR3 contains 14 residues. The germline CDR1 and CDR2 sequences are SGHRS and YFSETQ. Trimming pared 4 bases from V and 4 bases from J, leaving 14 bases between. Here the CDR3 reads CASSLGKVGTEAFF. The DNA for the CDR3 is TGCGCCAGCAGCCTGGGGAAGGTGGGCACTGAAGCTTTCTTT.

This sequence joins TRBV28 and TRBJ2-7; no clear D. Germline loops: CDR1 MDHEN, CDR2 SYDVKM. V was shortened by 4 bases and J by 1 base, with 11 bases between the two germline ends. CDR3 size: 14 residues. The CDR3 spells CASSSTNPSYEQYF. In DNA form, the CDR3 reads TGTGCCAGCAGTTCCACGAACCCTTCCTACGAGCAGTACTTC.

The chain carries TRBV28 and TRBJ1-2; tentative D call: TRBD1 (5 bases). There are 17 residues in the CDR3. The germline gives CDR1 MDHEN, CDR2 SYDVKM. Trimming cost V 3 bases and J 1 base, with 18 bases left between them. CDR3 sequence reads: CASSFVVRATYNYGYTF. The CDR3 DNA reads as TGTGCCAGCAGTTTTGTCGTCAGGGCAACTTATAACTATGGCTACACCTTC.

The chain uses TRBV11-2 and TRBJ2-1; D ambiguous. The length of the CDR3 is 11 residues. Trimming left V 5 bases short and J 7 bases short, with 6 bases between. CDR1 and CDR2 (germline): SGHAT, FQNNGV. The CDR3 is CASSPQNEQFF. The CDR3 DNA sequence: TGTGCCAGCAGCCCTCAGAATGAGCAGTTCTTC.

This chain uses TRBV19 with TRBJ1-5; no definite D call. V gave up 5 bases and J gave up 0 bases, with 14 bases separating them. Germline lookup yields CDR1 LNHDA and CDR2 SQIVND (reference sequence). The CDR3 has 16 amino acids. DNA for the CDR3: TGTGCCAGTAGTGGTCCCGGACGGATTAGCAATCAGCCCCAGCATTTT. It encodes CASSGPGRISNQPQHF.

The CDR3 reads CASSRPAVNIDEQFF. CDR3 sequence (DNA): TGTGCCAGTAGTAGACCAGCGGTGAACATCGATGAGCAGTTCTTC. The V call is TRBV19, the J call TRBJ2-1, with D possibly TRBD2 on 5 matching bases. Per germline, CDR1 LNHDA and CDR2 SQIVND (reference sequence). The germline V and J ends were trimmed by 4 bases and 8 bases, with 18 bases remaining between them. The CDR3 is 15 residues long.

A word on this clone: Other DNA variants within this sample encode the same CDR3. The DNA of the CDR3 is TGTGCCAGCAGTTTAGTGGTGGGGACCCAGTACTTC. Protein: CASSLVVGTQYF. J is TRBJ2-5 and V is TRBV28; D not certain. The germline V and J ends were trimmed by 2 bases and 7 bases, with 8 bases remaining between them. The CDR3 is 12 residues long. In germline, CDR1 is MDHEN, CDR2 SYDVKM.

The chain is built from TRBV29-1 and TRBJ2-2; 13 positions agree with TRBD2. Trimming at V came to 6 bases and at J to 7 bases, leaving 11 bases not matched to a gene. Per germline, CDR1 SQVTM and CDR2 ANQGSEA. This CDR3 is 16 amino acids long. The CDR3 DNA sequence: TGCAGCGTGTCAAACGGACTAGCGGGAGATGGCGGGGAGCTGTTTTTT. Translating it yields CSVSNGLAGDGGELFF.

CDR3 DNA: TGTGCCAGCCATGAGAGAAGGGACAGGGGAATCCATGGCTACACCTTC. The encoded protein is CASHERRDRGIHGYTF. This chain connects TRBV7-8 to TRBJ1-2, with 10 nucleotides matching TRBD1. J was trimmed by 6 bases and V by 8 bases; bases with no gene match: 15. This CDR3 is 16 amino acids long. Germline CDR1 is SGHVS and CDR2 is FQNEAQ.

The V gene is TRBV6-5, the J gene TRBJ2-3; no reliable D call. The CDR3 consists of 13 residues. Per the germline V gene, CDR1 is MNHEY and CDR2 is SVGAGI. V was clipped by 2 bases and J by 0 bases, with 3 bases between them. CDR3 bases: TGTGCCAGCAGTTACGAGAGCACAGATACGCAGTATTTT. Translation gives CASSYESTDTQYF.

The chain employs TRBV27 and TRBJ2-6; D may match TRBD1 or TRBD2 (5 bases each). Germline values: CDR1 MNHEY, CDR2 SMNVEV (reference sequence). The CDR3 is made up of 16 amino acids. The V gene lost 8 bases and the J gene lost 0 bases, with 14 bases spanning the gap. The CDR3 region is CASRIGDASGANVLTF. CDR3 DNA sequence: TGTGCCAGCCGTATAGGGGACGCCTCTGGGGCCAACGTCCTGACTTTC. The entire variable domain, with the rest obtained from reference TRBV27 and TRBJ2-6, is as follows: EAQVTQNPRYLITVTGKKLTVTCSQNMNHEYMSWYRQDPGLGLRQIYYSMNVEVTDKGDVPEGYKVSRKEKRNFPLILESPSPNQTSLYFCASRIGDASGANVLTFGAGSRLTVL.

Remarks on this clone: The sample holds other DNA sequences that translate to the same CDR3. This chain connects TRBV6-1 to TRBJ1-5, with unresolved D. V was shortened by 7 bases and J by 4 bases, with 5 bases between the two germline ends. Germline V gives CDR1 MNHNS, CDR2 SASEGT. The length of the CDR3 is 11 residues. The CDR3 nucleotides read TGTGCCAGCAACGGAAATCAGCCCCAGCATTTT. Protein sequence: CASNGNQPQHF.

The chain carries TRBV7-2 and TRBJ2-2; the D is unclear. V gave up 1 base and J gave up 0 bases, with 9 bases separating them. The CDR3 totals 16 residues. In germline, CDR1 is SGHTA, CDR2 FQGNSA. CDR3 sequence: CASSLVATPNTGELFF. DNA for the CDR3: TGTGCCAGCAGCTTAGTTGCAACACCGAACACCGGGGAGCTGTTTTTT. The full variable domain, in which reference TRBV7-2 and TRBJ2-2 provide the parts outside the CDR3, is GAGVSQSPSNKVTEKGKDVELRCDPISGHTALYWYRQSLGQGLEFLIYFQGNSAPDKSGLPSDRFSAERTGGSVSTLTIQRTQQEDSAVYLCASSLVATPNTGELFFGEGSRLTVL.